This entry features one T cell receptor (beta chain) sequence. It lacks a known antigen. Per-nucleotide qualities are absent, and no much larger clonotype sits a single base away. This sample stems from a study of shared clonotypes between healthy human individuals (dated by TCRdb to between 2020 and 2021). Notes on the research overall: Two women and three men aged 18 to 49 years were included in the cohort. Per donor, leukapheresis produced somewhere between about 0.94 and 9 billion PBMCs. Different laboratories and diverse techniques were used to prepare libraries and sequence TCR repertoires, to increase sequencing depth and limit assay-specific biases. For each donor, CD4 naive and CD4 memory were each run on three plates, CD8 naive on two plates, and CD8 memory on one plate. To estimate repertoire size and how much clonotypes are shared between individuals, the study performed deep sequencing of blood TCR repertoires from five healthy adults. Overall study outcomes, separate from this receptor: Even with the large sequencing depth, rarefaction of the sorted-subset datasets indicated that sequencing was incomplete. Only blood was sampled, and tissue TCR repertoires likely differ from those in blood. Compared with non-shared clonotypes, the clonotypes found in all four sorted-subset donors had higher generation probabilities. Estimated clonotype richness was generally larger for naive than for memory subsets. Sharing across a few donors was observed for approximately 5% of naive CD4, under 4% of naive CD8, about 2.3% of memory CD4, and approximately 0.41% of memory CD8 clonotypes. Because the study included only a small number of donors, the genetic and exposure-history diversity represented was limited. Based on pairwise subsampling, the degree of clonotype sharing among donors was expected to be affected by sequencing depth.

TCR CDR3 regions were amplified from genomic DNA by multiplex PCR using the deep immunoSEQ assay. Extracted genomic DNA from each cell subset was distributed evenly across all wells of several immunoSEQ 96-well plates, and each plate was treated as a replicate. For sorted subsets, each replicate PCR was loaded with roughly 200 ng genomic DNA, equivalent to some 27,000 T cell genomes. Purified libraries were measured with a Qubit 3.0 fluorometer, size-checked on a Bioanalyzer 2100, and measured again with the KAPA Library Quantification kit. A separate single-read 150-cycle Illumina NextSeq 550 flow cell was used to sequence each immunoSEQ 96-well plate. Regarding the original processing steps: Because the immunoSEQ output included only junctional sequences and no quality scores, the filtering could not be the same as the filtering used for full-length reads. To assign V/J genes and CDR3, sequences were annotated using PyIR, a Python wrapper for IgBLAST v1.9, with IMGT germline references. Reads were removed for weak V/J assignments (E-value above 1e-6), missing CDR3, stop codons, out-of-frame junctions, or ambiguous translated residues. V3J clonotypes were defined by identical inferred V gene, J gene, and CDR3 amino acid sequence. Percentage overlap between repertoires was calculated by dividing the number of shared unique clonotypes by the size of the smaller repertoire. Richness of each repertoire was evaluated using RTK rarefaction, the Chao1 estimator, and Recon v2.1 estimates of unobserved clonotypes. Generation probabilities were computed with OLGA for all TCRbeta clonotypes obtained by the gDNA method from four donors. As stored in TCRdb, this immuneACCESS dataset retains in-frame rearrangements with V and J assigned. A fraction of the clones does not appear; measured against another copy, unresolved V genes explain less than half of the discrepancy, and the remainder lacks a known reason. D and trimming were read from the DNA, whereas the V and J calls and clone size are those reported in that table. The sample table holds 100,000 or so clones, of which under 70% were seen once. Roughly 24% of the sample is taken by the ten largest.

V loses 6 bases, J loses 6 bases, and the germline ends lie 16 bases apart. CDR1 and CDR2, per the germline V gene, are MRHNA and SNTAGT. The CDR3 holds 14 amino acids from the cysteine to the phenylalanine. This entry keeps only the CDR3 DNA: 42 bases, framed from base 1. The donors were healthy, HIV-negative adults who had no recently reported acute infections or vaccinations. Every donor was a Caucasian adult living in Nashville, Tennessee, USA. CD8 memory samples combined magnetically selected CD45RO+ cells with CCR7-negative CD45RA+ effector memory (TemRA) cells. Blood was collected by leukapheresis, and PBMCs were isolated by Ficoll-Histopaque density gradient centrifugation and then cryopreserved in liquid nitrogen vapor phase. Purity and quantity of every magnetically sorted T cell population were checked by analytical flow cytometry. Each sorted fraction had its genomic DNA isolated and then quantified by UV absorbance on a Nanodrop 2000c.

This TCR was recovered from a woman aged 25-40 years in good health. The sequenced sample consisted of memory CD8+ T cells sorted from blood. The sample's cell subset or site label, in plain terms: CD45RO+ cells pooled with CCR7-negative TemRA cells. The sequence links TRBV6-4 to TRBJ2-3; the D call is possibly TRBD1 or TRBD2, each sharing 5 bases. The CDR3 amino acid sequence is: CASSATEEGDTQYF. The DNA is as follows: TGTGCCAGCAGCGCCACAGAAGAGGGGGATACGCAGTATTTT.